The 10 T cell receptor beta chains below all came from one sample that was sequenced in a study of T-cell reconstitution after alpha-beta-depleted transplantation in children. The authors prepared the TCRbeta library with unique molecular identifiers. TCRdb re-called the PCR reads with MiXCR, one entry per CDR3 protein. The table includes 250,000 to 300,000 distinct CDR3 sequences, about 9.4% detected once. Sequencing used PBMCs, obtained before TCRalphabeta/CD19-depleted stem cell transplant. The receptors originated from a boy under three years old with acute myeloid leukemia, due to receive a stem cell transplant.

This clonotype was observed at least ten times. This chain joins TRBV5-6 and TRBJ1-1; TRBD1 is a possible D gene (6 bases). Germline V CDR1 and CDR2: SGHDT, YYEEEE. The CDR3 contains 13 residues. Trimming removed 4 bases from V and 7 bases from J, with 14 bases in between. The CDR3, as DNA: TGTGCCAGCAGCGCTAAGGGGGGGGTTGAAGCTTTCTTT. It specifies CASSAKGGVEAFF.

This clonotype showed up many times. CDR3 amino acids: CSASTSSYEQYF. The CDR3 coding sequence is TGCAGTGCTAGTACCTCCTCCTACGAGCAGTACTTC. This chain links TRBV20-1 with TRBJ2-7; unclear D gene. This CDR3 is built from 12 residues. V lost 3 bases to trimming and J lost 0 bases, with 6 bases between them. Germline V CDR1 and CDR2: DFQATT, SNEGSKA (reference sequence).

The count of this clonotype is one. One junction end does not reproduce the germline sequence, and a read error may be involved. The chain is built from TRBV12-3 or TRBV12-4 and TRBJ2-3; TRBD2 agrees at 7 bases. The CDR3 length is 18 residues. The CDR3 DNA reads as TGTGCCATCAGTTTAGTGCCTGGACTAGTCCCAGCCACAGATACGCAGTATTTT. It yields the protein CAISLVPGLVPATDTQYF.

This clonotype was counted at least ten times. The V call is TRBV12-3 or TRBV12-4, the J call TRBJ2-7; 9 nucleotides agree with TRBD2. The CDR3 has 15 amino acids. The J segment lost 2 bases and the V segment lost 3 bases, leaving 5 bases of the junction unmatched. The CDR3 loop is CASSFAAGGTYEQYF. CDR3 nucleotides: TGTGCCAGCAGTTTTGCGGCGGGGGGGACCTACGAGCAGTACTTC.

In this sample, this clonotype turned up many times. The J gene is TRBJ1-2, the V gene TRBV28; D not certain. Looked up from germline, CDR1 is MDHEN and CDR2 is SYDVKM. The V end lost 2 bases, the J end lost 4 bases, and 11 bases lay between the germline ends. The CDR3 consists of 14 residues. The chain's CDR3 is CASSLVLGRYGYTF. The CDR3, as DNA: TGTGCCAGCAGTTTAGTACTAGGTCGCTATGGCTACACCTTC.

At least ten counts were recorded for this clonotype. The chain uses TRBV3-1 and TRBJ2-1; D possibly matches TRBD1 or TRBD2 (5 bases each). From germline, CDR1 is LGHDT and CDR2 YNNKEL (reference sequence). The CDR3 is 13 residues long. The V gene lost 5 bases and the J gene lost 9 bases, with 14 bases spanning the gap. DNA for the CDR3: TGTGCCAGCAGCACTAACCGGGACGGTGAGCAGTTCTTC. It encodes CASSTNRDGEQFF.

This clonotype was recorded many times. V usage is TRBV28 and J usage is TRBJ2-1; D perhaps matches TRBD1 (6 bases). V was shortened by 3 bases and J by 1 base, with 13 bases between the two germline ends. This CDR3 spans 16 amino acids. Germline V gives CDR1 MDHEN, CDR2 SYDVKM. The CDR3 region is CASSFLRQVSYNEQFF. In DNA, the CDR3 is TGTGCCAGCAGTTTTTTGCGACAGGTATCCTACAATGAGCAGTTCTTC.

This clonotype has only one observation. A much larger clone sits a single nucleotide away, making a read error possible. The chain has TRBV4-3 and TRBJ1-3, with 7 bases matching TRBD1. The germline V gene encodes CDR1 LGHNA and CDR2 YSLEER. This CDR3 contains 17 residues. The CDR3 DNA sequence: TGCGCCAGCAGCCAAGGGACAGGTGGTCGCTCTGGAAACACCTTATATTTT. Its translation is CASSQGTGGRSGNTLYF.

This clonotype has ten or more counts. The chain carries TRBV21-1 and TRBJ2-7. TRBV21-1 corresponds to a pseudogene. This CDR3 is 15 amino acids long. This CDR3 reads CASNKQAIISYEQYF. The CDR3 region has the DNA TGTGCCAGCAACAAACAGGCGATTATCTCCTACGAGCAGTACTTC.

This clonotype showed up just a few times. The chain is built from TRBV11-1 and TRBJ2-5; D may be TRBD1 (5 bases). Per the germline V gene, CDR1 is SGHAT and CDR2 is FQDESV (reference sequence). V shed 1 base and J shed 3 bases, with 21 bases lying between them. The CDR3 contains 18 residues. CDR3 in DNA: TGTGCCAGCAGCTTAGTGGGTTACGGCAGGGTGGAAGAAGAGACCCAGTACTTC. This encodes CASSLVGYGRVEEETQYF.